Given below is one TCR beta chain in context. Germline CDR1 and CDR2: KGHSH and LQKENI. The V gene end was trimmed by 4 bases and the J gene end by 2 bases; junction bases not matched to a gene: 1. The CDR3 runs 14 residues. Methods used by the authors: Estimation of nucleated cell counts relied on the amplification of reference gene primers. The protocol was immunoSEQ multiplex PCR, while the TCRdb copy is restricted to in-frame clones and leaves out a portion. The V and J calls and the clone size are those of that table, but D and trimming were determined from the DNA. Of 20,000 to 30,000 clones listed, 85% to 95% were seen once; the top ten hold approximately 8.4%. This sample is drawn from a study of blood T cell repertoires in COVID-19. Looking at the study overall: Samples representing acute and convalescent COVID-19 were sourced from the United States, Italy and Spain.

This sequence was found in a human donor in a cohort sampled during active COVID-19. The material sequenced was peripheral blood. The gene calls are TRBV18 and TRBJ2-5; 10 bases are a match to TRBD2. CDR3 loop: CASSRTSGQETQYF. As DNA, the CDR3 is TGTGCCAGCTCACGGACTAGCGGACAAGAGACCCAGTACTTC.